A single T cell receptor (beta chain) is shown here with its context. What it binds is not known. The beta constant-region primer was an equimolar mix of two oligonucleotides covering TRBC1 and TRBC2. Four rounds of PCR amplified the ligated cDNA using nested alpha and beta constant-region primers plus SP2. TCRdb re-analysed the UMI-ligation and nested PCR reads in MiXCR, keeping a single row per CDR3 protein. The repertoire holds approximately 140,000 distinct CDR3 sequences, with over 15% as singletons. Trimming took 6 bases from V and 4 from J, leaving 12 bases between them. From germline, CDR1 is GTSNPN and CDR2 SVGIG (reference sequence). The CDR3 consists of 12 residues. This specimen belongs to a study of naive and memory T cell subsets. Study-wide points: Naive repertoires, especially CD8, held a few larger clonotypes, possibly memory cells re-expressing CD45RA. There was no ground truth to check naive and memory subset results.

The sample comprised naive CD4+ T cells from blood. This clonotype was obtained from a human donor in good health. The chain links TRBV30 to TRBJ2-5, with D possibly being TRBD1 (5 bases). CDR3 DNA: TGTGCCTGCGAGCAGGGCCCAGAGACCCAGTACTTC. Amino acids: CACEQGPETQYF. Full variable domain (outside the CDR3, taken from reference TRBV30 and TRBJ2-5): SQTIHQWPATLVQPVGSPLSLECTVEGTSNPNLYWYRQAAGRGLQLLFYSVGIGQISSEVPQNLSASRPQDRQFILSSKKLLLSDSGFYLCACEQGPETQYFGPGTRLLVL.